This T cell receptor (beta chain) was identified during a study of T-cell reconstitution after alpha-beta-depleted transplantation in children. Construction of the TCRbeta library involved unique molecular identifiers. TCRdb fed the PCR reads into MiXCR, producing one record per CDR3 protein. The sample carries 540,000 or so distinct CDR3 sequences, around 23% recorded once. V was pared by 3 bases and J by 2 bases, with 8 bases of the junction left unmatched. In germline, CDR1 is SQVTM, CDR2 ANQGSEA. This CDR3 has 15 amino acids. General study points: After transplant, at about two months, alpha-beta T cells were reportedly derived from several hundred expanded graft clones. The study traced high day-60 TCRbeta diversity in some patients to surviving recipient T cells and thymic progenitors.

This clonotype appeared a few times. Its antigen is not identified. The receptor's source is a boy younger than two who had a stem cell transplant for acute myeloid leukemia, so the T cells may come from the graft donor. The chain combines TRBV29-1 with TRBJ2-5; 8 positions match TRBD1. The specimen was PBMCs, mostly from graft donor cells, collected 360 days after TCRalphabeta/CD19-depleted stem cell transplant. The DNA for the CDR3 is TGCAGCGTTGACAACCCCCGACAGGGGCAAGAGACCCAGTACTTC. Its translation: CSVDNPRQGQETQYF.